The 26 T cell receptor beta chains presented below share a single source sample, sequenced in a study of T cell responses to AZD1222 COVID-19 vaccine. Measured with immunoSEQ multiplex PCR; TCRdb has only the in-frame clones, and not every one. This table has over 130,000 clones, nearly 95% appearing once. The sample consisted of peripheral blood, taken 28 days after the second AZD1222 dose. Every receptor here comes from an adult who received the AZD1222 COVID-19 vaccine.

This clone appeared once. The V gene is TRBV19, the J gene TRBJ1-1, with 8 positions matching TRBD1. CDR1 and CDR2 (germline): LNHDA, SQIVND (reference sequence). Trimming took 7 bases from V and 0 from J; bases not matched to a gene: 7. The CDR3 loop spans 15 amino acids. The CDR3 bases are TGTGCCAGTAACGACAGGGGCCGCATGAACACTGAAGCTTTCTTT. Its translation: CASNDRGRMNTEAFF.

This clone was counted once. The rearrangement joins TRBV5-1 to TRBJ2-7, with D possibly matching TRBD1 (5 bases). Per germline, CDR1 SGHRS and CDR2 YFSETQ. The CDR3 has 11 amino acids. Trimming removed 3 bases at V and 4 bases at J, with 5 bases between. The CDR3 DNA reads TGCGCCAGCAGCTCAGGGTACGAGCAGTACTTC. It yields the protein CASSSGYEQYF. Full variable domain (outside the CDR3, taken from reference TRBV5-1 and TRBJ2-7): KAGVTQTPRYLIKTRGQQVTLSCSPISGHRSVSWYQQTPGQGLQFLFEYFSETQRNKGNFPGRFSGRQFSNSRSEMNVSTLELGDSALYLCASSSGYEQYFGPGTRLTVT.

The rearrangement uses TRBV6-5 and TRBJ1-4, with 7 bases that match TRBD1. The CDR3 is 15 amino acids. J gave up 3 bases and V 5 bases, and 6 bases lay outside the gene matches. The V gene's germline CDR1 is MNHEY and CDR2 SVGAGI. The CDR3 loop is CASSRTGVPNEKLFF. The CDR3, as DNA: TGTGCCAGCAGTAGAACAGGGGTGCCTAATGAAAAACTGTTTTTT.

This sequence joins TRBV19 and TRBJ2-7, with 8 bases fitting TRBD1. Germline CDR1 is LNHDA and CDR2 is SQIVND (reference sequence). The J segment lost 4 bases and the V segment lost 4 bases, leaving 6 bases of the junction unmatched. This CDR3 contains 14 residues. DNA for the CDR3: TGTGCCAGTAGTACCGCGACAGGGGAGTACGAGCAGTACTTC. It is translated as CASSTATGEYEQYF.

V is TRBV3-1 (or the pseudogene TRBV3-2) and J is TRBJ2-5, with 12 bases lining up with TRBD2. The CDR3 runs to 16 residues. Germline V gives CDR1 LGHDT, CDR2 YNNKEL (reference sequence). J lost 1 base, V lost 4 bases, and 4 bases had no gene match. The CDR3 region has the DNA TGTGCCAGCAGCCCCCGGACTAGCGGGATCCAAGAGACCCAGTACTTC. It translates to CASSPRTSGIQETQYF.

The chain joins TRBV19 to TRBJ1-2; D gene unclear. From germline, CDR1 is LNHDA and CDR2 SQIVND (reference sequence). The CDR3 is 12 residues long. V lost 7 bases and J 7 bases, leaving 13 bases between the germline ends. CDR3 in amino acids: CASNEIMGGYTF. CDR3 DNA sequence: TGTGCCAGTAATGAGATCATGGGTGGCTACACCTTC.

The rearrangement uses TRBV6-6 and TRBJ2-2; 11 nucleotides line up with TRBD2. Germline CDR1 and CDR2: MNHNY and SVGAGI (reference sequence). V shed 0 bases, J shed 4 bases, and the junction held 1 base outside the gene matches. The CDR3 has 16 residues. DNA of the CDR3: TGTGCCAGCAGTTACTCTAGCGGGAGGGCCACCGGGGAGCTGTTTTTT. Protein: CASSYSSGRATGELFF.

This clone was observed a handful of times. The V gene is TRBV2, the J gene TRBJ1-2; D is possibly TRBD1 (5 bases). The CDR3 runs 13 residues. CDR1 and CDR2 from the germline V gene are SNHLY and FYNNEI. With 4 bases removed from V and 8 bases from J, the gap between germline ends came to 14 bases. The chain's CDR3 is CASSVRDLGGYTF. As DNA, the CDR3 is TGTGCCAGCAGTGTTAGGGACTTAGGCGGCTACACCTTC.

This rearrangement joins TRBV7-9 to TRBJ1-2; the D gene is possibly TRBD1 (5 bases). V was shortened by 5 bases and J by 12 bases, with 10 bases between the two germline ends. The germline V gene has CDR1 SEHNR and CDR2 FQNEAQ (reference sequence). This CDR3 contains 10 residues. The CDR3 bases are TGTGCCAGCAGCCTAGGGACGGACACCTTC. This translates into CASSLGTDTF.

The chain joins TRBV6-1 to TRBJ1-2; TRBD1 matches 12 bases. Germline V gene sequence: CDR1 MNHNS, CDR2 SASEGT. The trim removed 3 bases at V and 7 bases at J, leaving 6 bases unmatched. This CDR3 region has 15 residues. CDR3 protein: CASSDWGQGAGGYTF. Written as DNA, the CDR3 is TGTGCCAGCAGTGATTGGGGACAGGGGGCGGGTGGCTACACCTTC.

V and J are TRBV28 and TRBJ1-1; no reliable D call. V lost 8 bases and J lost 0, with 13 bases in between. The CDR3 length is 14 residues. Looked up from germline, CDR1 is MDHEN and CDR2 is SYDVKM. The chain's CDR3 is CASAKIAMNTEAFF. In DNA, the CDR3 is TGTGCCAGCGCGAAGATCGCCATGAACACTGAAGCTTTCTTT.

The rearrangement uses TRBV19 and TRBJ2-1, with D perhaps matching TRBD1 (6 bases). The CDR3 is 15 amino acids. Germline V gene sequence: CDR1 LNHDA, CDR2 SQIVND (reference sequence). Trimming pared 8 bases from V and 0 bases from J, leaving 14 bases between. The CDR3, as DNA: TGTGCCAGTGCCCTGCAGGGACACTCCTACAATGAGCAGTTCTTC. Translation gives CASALQGHSYNEQFF.

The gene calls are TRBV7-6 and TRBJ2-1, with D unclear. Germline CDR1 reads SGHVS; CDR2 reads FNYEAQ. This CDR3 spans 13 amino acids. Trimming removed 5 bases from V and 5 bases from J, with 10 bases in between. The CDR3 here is CASSVGPNNEQFF. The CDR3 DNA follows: TGTGCCAGCAGCGTCGGACCGAACAATGAGCAGTTCTTC.

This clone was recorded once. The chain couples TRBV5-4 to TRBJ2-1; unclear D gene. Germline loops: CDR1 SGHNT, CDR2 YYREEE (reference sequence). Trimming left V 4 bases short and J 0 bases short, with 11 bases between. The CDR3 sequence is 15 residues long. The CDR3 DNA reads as TGTGCCAGCAGCCCGAGACGTTTCTCCTACAATGAGCAGTTCTTC. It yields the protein CASSPRRFSYNEQFF.

This CDR3 reads CATSSQGNQPQHF. The CDR3 nucleotides are TGTGCCACCAGCAGTCAGGGCAATCAGCCCCAGCATTTT. This chain joins TRBV24-1 and TRBJ1-5; D gene uncertain. The V end was cut by 7 bases, the J end by 2 bases, with 8 bases between. The CDR3 consists of 13 residues. Germline CDR1 reads KGHDR; CDR2 reads SFDVKD.

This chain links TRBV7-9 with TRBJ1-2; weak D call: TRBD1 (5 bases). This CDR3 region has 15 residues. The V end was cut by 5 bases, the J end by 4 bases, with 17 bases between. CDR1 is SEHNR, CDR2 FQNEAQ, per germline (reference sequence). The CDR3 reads CASSAGEGHLYGYTF. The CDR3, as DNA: TGTGCCAGCAGCGCTGGAGAGGGGCACCTCTATGGCTACACCTTC.

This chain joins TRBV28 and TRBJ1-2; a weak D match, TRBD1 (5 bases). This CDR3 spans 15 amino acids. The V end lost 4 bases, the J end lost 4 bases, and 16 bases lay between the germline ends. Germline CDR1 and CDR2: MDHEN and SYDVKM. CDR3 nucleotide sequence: TGTGCCAGCAGTTCTCCAGGGAAGGGAGGCTATGGCTACACCTTC. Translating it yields CASSSPGKGGYGYTF.

The chain's CDR3 is CASSIETQSTDTQYF. The CDR3 DNA is TGTGCCAGTAGTATCGAGACGCAAAGCACAGATACGCAGTATTTT. The rearrangement uses TRBV19 and TRBJ2-3; D is ambiguous. The CDR3 spans 15 residues. CDR1 LNHDA and CDR2 SQIVND come from the germline V gene (reference sequence). Trimming left V 3 bases short and J 0 bases short, with 10 bases between.

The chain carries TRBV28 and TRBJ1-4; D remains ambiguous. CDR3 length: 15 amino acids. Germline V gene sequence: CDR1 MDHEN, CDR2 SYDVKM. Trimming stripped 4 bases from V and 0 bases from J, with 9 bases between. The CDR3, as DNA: TGTGCCAGCAGTTCATGGGGTGCAACTAATGAAAAACTGTTTTTT. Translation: CASSSWGATNEKLFF.

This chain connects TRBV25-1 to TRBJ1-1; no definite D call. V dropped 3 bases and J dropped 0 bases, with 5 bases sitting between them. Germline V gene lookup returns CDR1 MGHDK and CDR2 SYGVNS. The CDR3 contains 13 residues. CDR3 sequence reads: CASSDTMNTEAFF. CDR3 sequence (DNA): TGTGCCAGCAGTGACACGATGAACACTGAAGCTTTCTTT. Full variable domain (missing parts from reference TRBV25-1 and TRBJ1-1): EADIYQTPRYLVIGTGKKITLECSQTMGHDKMYWYQQDPGMELHLIHYSYGVNSTEKGDLSSESTVSRIRTEHFPLTLESARPSHTSQYLCASSDTMNTEAFFGQGTRLTVV.

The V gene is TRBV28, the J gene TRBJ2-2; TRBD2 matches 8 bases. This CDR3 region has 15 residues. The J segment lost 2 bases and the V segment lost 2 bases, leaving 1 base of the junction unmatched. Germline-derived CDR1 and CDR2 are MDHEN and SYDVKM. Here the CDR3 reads CASSLLAGNTGELFF. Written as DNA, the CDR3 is TGTGCCAGCAGTTTACTAGCGGGCAACACCGGGGAGCTGTTTTTT.

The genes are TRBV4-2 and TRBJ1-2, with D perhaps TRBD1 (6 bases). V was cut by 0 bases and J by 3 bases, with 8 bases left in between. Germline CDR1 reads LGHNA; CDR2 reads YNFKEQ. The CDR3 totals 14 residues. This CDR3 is CASSQEGGDYGYTF. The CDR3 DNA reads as TGTGCCAGCAGCCAAGAAGGGGGGGACTATGGCTACACCTTC.

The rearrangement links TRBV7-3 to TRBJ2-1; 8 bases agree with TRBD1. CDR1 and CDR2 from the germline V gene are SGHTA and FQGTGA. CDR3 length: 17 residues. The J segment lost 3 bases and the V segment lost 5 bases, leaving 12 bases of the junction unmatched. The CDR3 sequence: CASSNKTGAGIYNEQFF. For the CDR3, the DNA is TGTGCCAGCAGCAACAAGACAGGGGCTGGGATCTACAATGAGCAGTTCTTC.

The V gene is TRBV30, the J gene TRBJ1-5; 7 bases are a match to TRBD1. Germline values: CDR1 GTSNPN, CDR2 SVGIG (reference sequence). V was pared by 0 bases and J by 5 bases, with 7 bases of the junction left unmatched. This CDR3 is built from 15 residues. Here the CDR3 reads CAWSVHGRGDQPQHF. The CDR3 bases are TGTGCCTGGAGTGTACATGGCAGGGGGGATCAGCCCCAGCATTTT.

CDR3 amino acids: CASSESIIGEAFF. As DNA, the CDR3 is TGCGCCAGCAGTGAGTCGATAATCGGGGAAGCTTTCTTT. The V call is TRBV10-2, the J call TRBJ1-1; no clear D. The germline V gene encodes CDR1 WSHSY and CDR2 SAAADI. Trimming left V 0 bases short and J 8 bases short, with 10 bases between. The CDR3 covers 13 residues.

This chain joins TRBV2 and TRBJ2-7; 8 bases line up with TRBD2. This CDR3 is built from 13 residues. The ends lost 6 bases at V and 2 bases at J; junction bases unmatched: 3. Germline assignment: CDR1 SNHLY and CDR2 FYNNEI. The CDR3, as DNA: TGTGCCAGCAGCCCGGGACTAGCCTACGAGCAGTACTTC. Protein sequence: CASSPGLAYEQYF.